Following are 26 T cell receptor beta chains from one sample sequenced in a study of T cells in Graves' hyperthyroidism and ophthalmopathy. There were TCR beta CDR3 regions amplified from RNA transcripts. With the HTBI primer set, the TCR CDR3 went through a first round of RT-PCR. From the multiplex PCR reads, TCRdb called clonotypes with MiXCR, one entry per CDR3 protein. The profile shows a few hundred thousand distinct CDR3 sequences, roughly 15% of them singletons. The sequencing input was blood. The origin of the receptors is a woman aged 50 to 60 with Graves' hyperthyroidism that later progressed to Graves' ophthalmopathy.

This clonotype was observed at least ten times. CDR3 in amino acids: CASSPFTSGAYNEQFF. The DNA of the CDR3 is TGTGCCAGCAGCCCCTTTACAAGCGGGGCCTACAATGAGCAGTTCTTC. The chain joins TRBV12-3 or TRBV12-4 to TRBJ2-1, with 7 bases lining up with TRBD2. V dropped 6 bases and J dropped 2; count of bases not matched to a gene: 10. This CDR3 comprises 16 residues.

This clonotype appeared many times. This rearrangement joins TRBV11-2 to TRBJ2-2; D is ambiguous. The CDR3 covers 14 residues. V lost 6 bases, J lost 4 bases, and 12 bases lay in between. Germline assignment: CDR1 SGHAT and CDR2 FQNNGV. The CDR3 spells CASSFMQTTGELFF. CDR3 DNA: TGTGCCAGCAGTTTCATGCAGACCACCGGGGAGCTGTTTTTT.

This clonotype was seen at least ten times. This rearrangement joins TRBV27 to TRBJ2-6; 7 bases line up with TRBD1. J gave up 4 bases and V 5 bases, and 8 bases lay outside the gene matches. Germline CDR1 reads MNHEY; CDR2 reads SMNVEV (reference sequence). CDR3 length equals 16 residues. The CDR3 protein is CASSAYRGEGANVLTF. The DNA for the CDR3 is TGTGCCAGCAGTGCATACAGGGGAGAGGGGGCCAACGTCCTGACTTTC.

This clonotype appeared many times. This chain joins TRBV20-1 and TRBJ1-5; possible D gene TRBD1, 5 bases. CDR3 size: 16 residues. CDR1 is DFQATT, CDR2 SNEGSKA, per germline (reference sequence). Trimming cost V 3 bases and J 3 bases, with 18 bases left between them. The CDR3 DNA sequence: TGCAGTGCTAGCCGCGGTTGGGCAGGGCTCAATCAGCCCCAGCATTTT. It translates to CSASRGWAGLNQPQHF.

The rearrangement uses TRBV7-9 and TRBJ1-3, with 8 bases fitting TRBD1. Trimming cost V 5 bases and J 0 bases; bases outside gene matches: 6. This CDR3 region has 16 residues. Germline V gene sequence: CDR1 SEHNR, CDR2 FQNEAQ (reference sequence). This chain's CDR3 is CASSREDRGSGNTIYF. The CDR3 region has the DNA TGTGCCAGCAGCCGCGAAGACAGGGGCTCTGGAAACACCATATATTTT. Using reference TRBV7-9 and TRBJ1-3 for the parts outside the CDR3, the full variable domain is DTGVSQNPRHKITKRGQNVTFRCDPISEHNRLYWYRQTLGQGPEFLTYFQNEAQLEKSRLLSDRFSAERPKGSFSTLEIQRTEQGDSAMYLCASSREDRGSGNTIYFGEGSWLTVV.

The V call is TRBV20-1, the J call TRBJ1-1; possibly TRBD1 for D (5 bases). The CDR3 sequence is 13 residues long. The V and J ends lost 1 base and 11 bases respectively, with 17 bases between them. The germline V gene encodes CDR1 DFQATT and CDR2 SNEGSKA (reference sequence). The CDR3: CSARGQGPGVAFF. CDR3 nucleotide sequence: TGCAGTGCTAGAGGGCAGGGCCCGGGGGTGGCTTTCTTT.

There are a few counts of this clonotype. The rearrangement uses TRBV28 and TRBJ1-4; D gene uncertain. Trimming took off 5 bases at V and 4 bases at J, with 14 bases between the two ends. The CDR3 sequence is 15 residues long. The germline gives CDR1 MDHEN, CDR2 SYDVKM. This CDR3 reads CASSTQAGGNEKLFF. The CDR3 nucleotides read TGTGCCAGCAGTACCCAGGCAGGTGGTAATGAAAAACTGTTTTTT.

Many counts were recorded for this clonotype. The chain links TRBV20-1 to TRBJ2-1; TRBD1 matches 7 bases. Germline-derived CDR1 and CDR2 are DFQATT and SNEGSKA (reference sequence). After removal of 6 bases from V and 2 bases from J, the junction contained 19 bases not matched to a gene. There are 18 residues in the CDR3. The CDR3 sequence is CSAQRGLRERFTYNEQFF. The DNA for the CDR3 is TGCAGTGCCCAGAGGGGGCTGAGGGAGCGGTTCACCTACAATGAGCAGTTCTTC.

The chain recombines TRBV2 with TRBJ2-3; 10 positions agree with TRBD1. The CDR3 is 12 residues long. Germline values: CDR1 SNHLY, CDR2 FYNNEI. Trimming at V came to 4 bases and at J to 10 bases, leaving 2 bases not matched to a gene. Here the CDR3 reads CASSVTGGAQYF. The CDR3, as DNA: TGTGCCAGCAGTGTGACAGGGGGCGCGCAGTATTTT.

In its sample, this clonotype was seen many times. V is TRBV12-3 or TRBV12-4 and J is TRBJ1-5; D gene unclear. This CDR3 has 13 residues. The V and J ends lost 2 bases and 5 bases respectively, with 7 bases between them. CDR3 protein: CASSLYEDQPQHF. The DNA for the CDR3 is TGTGCCAGCAGTTTATACGAGGATCAGCCCCAGCATTTT.

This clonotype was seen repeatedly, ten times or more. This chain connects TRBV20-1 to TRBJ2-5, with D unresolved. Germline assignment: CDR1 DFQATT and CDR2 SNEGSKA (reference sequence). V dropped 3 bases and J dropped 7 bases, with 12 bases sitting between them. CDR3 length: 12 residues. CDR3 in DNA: TGCAGTGCTAGTATCCAGCCTGGGACCCAGTACTTC. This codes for CSASIQPGTQYF.

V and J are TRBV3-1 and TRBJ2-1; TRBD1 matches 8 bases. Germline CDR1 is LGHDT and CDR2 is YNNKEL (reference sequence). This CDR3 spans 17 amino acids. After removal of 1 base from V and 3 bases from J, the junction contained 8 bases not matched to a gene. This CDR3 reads CASSQGLTGGLYNEQFF. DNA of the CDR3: TGTGCCAGCAGCCAAGGACTTACAGGGGGACTCTACAATGAGCAGTTCTTC.

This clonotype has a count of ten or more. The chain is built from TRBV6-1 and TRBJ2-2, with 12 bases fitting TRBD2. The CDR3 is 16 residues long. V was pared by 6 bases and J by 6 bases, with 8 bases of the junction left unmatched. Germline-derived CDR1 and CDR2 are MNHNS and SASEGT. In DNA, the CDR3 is TGTGCCAGCAGACAAGGACTAGCGGGACGGGCCGGGGAGCTGTTTTTT. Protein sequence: CASRQGLAGRAGELFF.

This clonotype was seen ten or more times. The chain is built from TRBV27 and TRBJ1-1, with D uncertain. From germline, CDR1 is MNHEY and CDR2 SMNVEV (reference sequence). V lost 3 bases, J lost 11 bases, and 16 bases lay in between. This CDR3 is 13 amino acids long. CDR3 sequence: CASSFYPGRFAFF. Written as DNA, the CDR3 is TGTGCCAGCAGTTTTTACCCAGGACGCTTCGCTTTCTTT.

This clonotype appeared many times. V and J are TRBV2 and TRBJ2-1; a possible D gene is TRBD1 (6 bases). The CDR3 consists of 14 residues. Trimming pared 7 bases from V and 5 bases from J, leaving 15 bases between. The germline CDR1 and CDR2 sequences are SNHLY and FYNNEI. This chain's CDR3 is CASTLGARDNEQFF. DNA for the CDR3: TGTGCCAGCACTCTGGGGGCTCGGGACAATGAGCAGTTCTTC. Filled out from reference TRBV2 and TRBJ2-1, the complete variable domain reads EPEVTQTPSHQVTQMGQEVILRCVPISNHLYFYWYRQILGQKVEFLVSFYNNEISEKSEIFDDQFSVERPDGSNFTLKIRSTKLEDSAMYFCASTLGARDNEQFFGPGTRLTVL.

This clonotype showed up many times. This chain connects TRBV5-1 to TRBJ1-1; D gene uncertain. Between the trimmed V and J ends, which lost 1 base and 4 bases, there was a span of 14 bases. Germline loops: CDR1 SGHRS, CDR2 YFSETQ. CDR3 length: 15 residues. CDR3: CASSLSGGWGTEAFF. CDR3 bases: TGCGCCAGCAGCTTGAGTGGTGGGTGGGGCACTGAAGCTTTCTTT. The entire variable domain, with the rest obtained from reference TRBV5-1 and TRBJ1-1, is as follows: KAGVTQTPRYLIKTRGQQVTLSCSPISGHRSVSWYQQTPGQGLQFLFEYFSETQRNKGNFPGRFSGRQFSNSRSEMNVSTLELGDSALYLCASSLSGGWGTEAFFGQGTRLTVV.

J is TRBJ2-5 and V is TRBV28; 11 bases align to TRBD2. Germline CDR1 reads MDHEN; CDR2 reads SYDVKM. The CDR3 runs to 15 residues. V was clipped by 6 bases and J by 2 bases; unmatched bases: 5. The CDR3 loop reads CASSMGLAVQETQYF. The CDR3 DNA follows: TGTGCCAGCAGCATGGGACTAGCGGTTCAAGAGACCCAGTACTTC.

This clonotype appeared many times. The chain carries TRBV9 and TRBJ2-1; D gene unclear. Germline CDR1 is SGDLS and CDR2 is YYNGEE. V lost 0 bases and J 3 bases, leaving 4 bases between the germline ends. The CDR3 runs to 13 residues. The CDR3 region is CASSVGFYNEQFF. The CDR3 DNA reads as TGTGCCAGCAGCGTAGGCTTCTACAATGAGCAGTTCTTC.

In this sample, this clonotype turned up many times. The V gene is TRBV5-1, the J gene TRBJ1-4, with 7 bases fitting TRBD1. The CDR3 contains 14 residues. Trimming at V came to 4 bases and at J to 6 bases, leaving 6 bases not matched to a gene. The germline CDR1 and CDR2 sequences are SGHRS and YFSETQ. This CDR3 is CASSTGTADEKLFF. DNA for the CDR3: TGCGCCAGCAGCACGGGGACAGCAGATGAAAAACTGTTTTTT.

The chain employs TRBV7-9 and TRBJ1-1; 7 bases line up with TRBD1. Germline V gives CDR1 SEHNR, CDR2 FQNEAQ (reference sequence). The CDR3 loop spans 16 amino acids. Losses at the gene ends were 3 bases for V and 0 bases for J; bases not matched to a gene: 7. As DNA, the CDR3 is TGTGCCAGCAGCTTTGACCGGGACAGCATGAACACTGAAGCTTTCTTT. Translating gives CASSFDRDSMNTEAFF.

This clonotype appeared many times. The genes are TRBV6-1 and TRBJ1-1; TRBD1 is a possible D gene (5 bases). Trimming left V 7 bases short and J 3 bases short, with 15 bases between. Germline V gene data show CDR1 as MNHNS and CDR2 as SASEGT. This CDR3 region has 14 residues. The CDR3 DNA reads TGTGCCAGCAATAAGGGGTGGGGGGACACTGAAGCTTTCTTT. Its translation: CASNKGWGDTEAFF.

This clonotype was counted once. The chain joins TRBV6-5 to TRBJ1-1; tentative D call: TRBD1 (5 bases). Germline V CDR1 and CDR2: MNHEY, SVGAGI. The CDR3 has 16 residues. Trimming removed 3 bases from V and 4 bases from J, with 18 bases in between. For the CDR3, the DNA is TGTGCCAGCAGTTATACCGCAGGGCGGATCTTCACTGAAGCTTTCTTT. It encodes CASSYTAGRIFTEAFF.

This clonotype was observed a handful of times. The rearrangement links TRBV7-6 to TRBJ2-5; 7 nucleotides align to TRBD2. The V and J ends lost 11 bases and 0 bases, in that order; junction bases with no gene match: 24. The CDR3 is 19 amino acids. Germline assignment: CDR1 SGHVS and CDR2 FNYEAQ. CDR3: CAPEVRGGPPRGNQETQYF. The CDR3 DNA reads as TGTGCCCCCGAGGTCCGGGGAGGGCCCCCCCGGGGGAACCAAGAGACCCAGTACTTC.

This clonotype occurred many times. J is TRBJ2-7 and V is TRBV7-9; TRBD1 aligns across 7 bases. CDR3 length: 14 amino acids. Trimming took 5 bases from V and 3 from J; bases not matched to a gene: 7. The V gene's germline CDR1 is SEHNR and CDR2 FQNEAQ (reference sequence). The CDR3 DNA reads TGTGCCAGCAGCCCCCGGGACAGAGACTACGAGCAGTACTTC. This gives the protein CASSPRDRDYEQYF.

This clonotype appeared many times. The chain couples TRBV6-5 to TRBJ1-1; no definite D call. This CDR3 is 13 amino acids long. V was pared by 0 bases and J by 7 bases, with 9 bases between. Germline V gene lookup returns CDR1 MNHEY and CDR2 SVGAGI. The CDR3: CASSYSFTVEAFF. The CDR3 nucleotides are TGTGCCAGCAGTTACTCATTTACTGTTGAAGCTTTCTTT.

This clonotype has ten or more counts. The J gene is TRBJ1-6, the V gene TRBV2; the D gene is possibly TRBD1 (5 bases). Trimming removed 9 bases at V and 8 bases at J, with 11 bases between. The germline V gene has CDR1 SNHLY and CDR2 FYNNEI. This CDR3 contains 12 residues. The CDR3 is CARGIGDSPLHF. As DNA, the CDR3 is TGTGCCAGGGGAATAGGGGATTCACCCCTCCACTTT.